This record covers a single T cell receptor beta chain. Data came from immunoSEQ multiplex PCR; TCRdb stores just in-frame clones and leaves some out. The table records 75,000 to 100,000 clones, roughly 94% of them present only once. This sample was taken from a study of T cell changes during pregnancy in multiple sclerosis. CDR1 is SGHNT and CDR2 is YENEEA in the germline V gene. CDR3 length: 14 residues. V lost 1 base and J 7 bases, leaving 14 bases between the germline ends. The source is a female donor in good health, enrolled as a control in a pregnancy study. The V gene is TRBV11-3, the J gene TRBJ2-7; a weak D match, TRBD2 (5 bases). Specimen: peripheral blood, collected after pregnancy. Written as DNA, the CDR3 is TGTGCCAGCAGCTTAGGAGGGCCCCGGATGGAGCAGTACTTC. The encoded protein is CASSLGGPRMEQYF.